This T cell receptor beta chain is drawn from a study of CD8 T cells in Susac syndrome (dated by TCRdb to between 2018 and 2021). Study-wide context: The study used repertoire sequencing to test whether antigen drove CD8+ T cell activation and differentiation in Susac syndrome. The clonality of the CD8+ T cell repertoire was compared across about a dozen healthy donors, some 14 Susac syndrome patients and fewer than 16 multiple sclerosis patients. Overall results and qualifications from the work: The number of individuals in the TCR sequencing and HLA analysis was acknowledged as relatively small.

Peripheral blood CD8+ and CD4+ T cells from healthy donors, Susac syndrome patients and multiple sclerosis patients were profiled by high-throughput TCR beta sequencing. The multiple sclerosis controls were treatment-naive patients whose relapsing-remitting disease, either stable or active, fulfilled the revised McDonald criteria. Bulk CD8+ and CD4+ T cells were purified by magnetic negative isolation, while CD8+ TEMRA cells were enriched using FACS. Blood was collected in EDTA tubes and processed within 24 hours, with PBMCs isolated through density gradient centrifugation. PBMCs intended for TCR sequencing were cryopreserved in liquid nitrogen and were subsequently thawed in a 37 degrees C water bath. Purity of sorted or isolated CD4+, CD8+ and CD8+ TEMRA cells was at least 90%. This clonotype was found once. The clone's antigen remains unknown. No much larger clone exists at a distance of one base, and base qualities are not known. One read gives only weak evidence.

RNA was extracted using the RNeasy kit, and about 0.45 to 1 microgram was reverse transcribed with random hexamers. TCR beta CDR3 regions were amplified with the immunoSEQ multiplex PCR assay covering 54 Vbeta and 13 Jbeta segments. PCR amplification bias was corrected using a synthetic template baseline for primer optimization and computational correction. The authors' analysis ran thus. Reads were assigned to V, D and J genes according to IMGT and analyzed in immunoSEQ Analyzer, with only productive sequences retained. Clonality was calculated as one minus the Shannon entropy normalized by log2 of the number of productive unique sequences. Public and private clones were assessed among the 100 most prevalent clones of each patient and control. Clones were defined as Susac-specific if absent from the healthy and MS cohorts, from around 1,000 published viral clones and from other ImmuneACCESS disease sequences. The public sequencing data were trimmed at Q25 with fastp and processed into clonotypes with MiXCR by TCRdb, which kept only in-frame beta chains. Rows matching on CDR3 protein sequence are summarized as one entry with the most common DNA and genes. TCRdb, not the original authors, processed these V and J calls. This sample is represented by 250,000 to 300,000 distinct CDR3 sequences; about 91% of them were singletons. Of the sample, around 0.18% falls within the top ten clones.

This TCR derives from a human donor with multiple sclerosis. Sequenced input: CD8+ T cells from PBMCs.

The CDR3 has the sequence CASGLRLYNEQFF. The DNA sequence follows: TGTGCCAGCGGGCTCCGGTTGTACAATGAGCAGTTCTTC. Recombination joined TRBV12-3 or TRBV12-4 with TRBJ2-1; confidence is insufficient to name the D gene. CDR3 length: 13 amino acids, cysteine to phenylalanine. The kept DNA is CDR3 alone, 39 bases in frame from the first base. Between the V and J ends, shortened by 8 bases and 4 bases respectively, the junction contains 12 bases.